The 23 T cell receptor beta chains below were found in one sample sequenced in a study of T-cell reconstitution after alpha-beta-depleted transplantation in children. Unique molecular identifiers were incorporated into the prepared TCRbeta library. TCRdb analysed the PCR reads with MiXCR anew, one entry per CDR3 protein. The table has 200,000 to 250,000 distinct CDR3 sequences, approximately 8.4% seen once. This specimen consisted of PBMCs, mostly from graft donor cells, obtained 360 days after TCRalphabeta/CD19-depleted stem cell transplant. These receptors were obtained from a male patient between 2 and 15 years old who had a stem cell transplant for acute myeloid leukemia, so the T cells may come from the graft donor.

The chain is built from TRBV6-1 and TRBJ2-3; D possibly corresponds to TRBD2 (6 bases). CDR1 and CDR2 (germline): MNHNS, SASEGT. The CDR3 is 17 amino acids. V was trimmed by 6 bases and J by 0 bases, leaving 19 bases between them. The DNA for the CDR3 is TGTGCCAGCAGCCCGCGATTCACGGCGGGAAGCACAGATACGCAGTATTTT. Translation: CASSPRFTAGSTDTQYF.

This clonotype was detected only a few times. The V call is TRBV10-3, the J call TRBJ1-1, with TRBD1 matching 10 bases. Unmatched junction bases numbered 6, after V lost 6 bases and J lost 5 bases. The CDR3 consists of 14 residues. Germline V CDR1 and CDR2: ENHRY, SYGVKD. The DNA for the CDR3 is TGTGCCATCAGGACCGGGACAGGGGAGACTGAAGCTTTCTTT. It translates to CAIRTGTGETEAFF.

This clonotype was seen many times. The rearrangement links TRBV6-1 to TRBJ2-2, with TRBD2 identical over 10 bases. CDR1 MNHNS and CDR2 SASEGT come from the germline V gene. This CDR3 is 17 amino acids long. The J segment lost 5 bases and the V segment lost 5 bases, leaving 11 bases of the junction unmatched. Written as DNA, the CDR3 is TGTGCCAGCAGTCGCCTACTAGCGGGAAAGGATACCGGGGAGCTGTTTTTT. This codes for CASSRLLAGKDTGELFF.

This clonotype was counted at least ten times. The chain joins TRBV6-1 to TRBJ1-3, with a weak D call TRBD1 (5 bases). CDR3 length: 13 residues. Germline CDR1 and CDR2: MNHNS and SASEGT. The V end lost 6 bases, the J end lost 6 bases, and 12 bases lay between the germline ends. DNA of the CDR3: TGTGCCAGCAGCTCAGGGATAGAAAACACCATATATTTT. Its translation: CASSSGIENTIYF.

In this sample, this clonotype turned up many times. The chain uses TRBV29-1 and TRBJ1-4, with D unclear. This CDR3 is built from 13 residues. CDR1 and CDR2 from the germline V gene are SQVTM and ANQGSEA. V lost 4 bases and J lost 7, with 13 bases in between. CDR3 bases: TGCAGCGTTGCTACATACGCTACTGAAAAACTGTTTTTT. Its translation is CSVATYATEKLFF.

This clonotype appeared many times. This chain joins TRBV2 and TRBJ2-2; D call uncertain. This CDR3 contains 15 residues. Deletions cut 5 bases from V and 3 bases from J, with 13 bases between. Germline assignment: CDR1 SNHLY and CDR2 FYNNEI. The CDR3 DNA reads TGTGCCAGCAGTCTTGGGTCCTGGGACACCGGGGAGCTGTTTTTT. It codes for CASSLGSWDTGELFF. The full variable domain, in which reference TRBV2 and TRBJ2-2 provide the parts outside the CDR3, is EPEVTQTPSHQVTQMGQEVILRCVPISNHLYFYWYRQILGQKVEFLVSFYNNEISEKSEIFDDQFSVERPDGSNFTLKIRSTKLEDSAMYFCASSLGSWDTGELFFGEGSRLTVL.

This clonotype occurred a few times. The chain recombines TRBV5-1 with TRBJ1-1; D ambiguous. Between the trimmed V and J ends, which lost 4 bases and 0 bases, there was a span of 10 bases. Germline CDR1 reads SGHRS; CDR2 reads YFSETQ. The CDR3 extends over 14 amino acids. This CDR3 reads CASSALTLNTEAFF. The CDR3 DNA reads as TGCGCCAGCAGCGCCCTGACACTGAACACTGAAGCTTTCTTT.

J is TRBJ2-3 and V is TRBV10-3; 12 bases fit TRBD2. V was clipped by 8 bases and J by 0 bases; unmatched bases: 15. This CDR3 spans 19 amino acids. Germline CDR1 and CDR2: ENHRY and SYGVKD. The CDR3 DNA is TGTGCCATCCATCCAGGCGACGGACTAGCGGGACTGAGCACAGATACGCAGTATTTT. Translating it yields CAIHPGDGLAGLSTDTQYF.

This clonotype was seen a handful of times. The chain has TRBV28 and TRBJ2-1, with D unclear. The CDR3 has 15 amino acids. V lost 3 bases and J 0 bases, leaving 9 bases between the germline ends. Germline values: CDR1 MDHEN, CDR2 SYDVKM. Here the CDR3 reads CASSFGTSSYNEQFF. The CDR3 region has the DNA TGTGCCAGCAGTTTCGGCACCAGCTCCTACAATGAGCAGTTCTTC.

The J gene is TRBJ2-7, the V gene TRBV20-1, with 8 bases that match TRBD2. The CDR3 sequence is 15 residues long. The J segment lost 6 bases and the V segment lost 4 bases, leaving 14 bases of the junction unmatched. Germline V gives CDR1 DFQATT, CDR2 SNEGSKA (reference sequence). The CDR3 reads CSAKDGGRSMFEQYF. As DNA, the CDR3 is TGCAGTGCTAAGGATGGCGGGAGGTCTATGTTCGAGCAGTACTTC.

This clonotype showed up just a few times. The chain uses TRBV12-3 or TRBV12-4 and TRBJ2-3, with D possibly matching TRBD2 (5 bases). This CDR3 has 13 amino acids. Trimming took 7 bases from V and 7 from J, leaving 15 bases between them. CDR3 residues: CASKETNRHTQYF. The CDR3 nucleotides read TGTGCCAGCAAGGAGACTAACCGTCATACGCAGTATTTT.

Only a few counts were recorded for this clonotype. The chain recombines TRBV20-1 with TRBJ2-5, with TRBD1 identical over 9 bases. Germline trimming cut 0 bases from V and 5 bases from J; bases unmatched to any gene: 7. The CDR3 length is 15 residues. Germline CDR1 DFQATT, CDR2 SNEGSKA (reference sequence). CDR3 loop: CSARDAQGAGETQYF. DNA for the CDR3: TGCAGTGCTAGAGATGCACAGGGGGCTGGGGAGACCCAGTACTTC.

This clonotype was seen a handful of times. The V call is TRBV6-1, the J call TRBJ1-1, with TRBD1 identical over 9 bases. J lost 6 bases, V lost 6 bases, and 14 bases had no gene match. The CDR3 is 16 amino acids. Germline lookup yields CDR1 MNHNS and CDR2 SASEGT. Here the CDR3 reads CASRRDREVAVAEAFF. The CDR3 nucleotides read TGTGCCAGCAGGAGGGACAGGGAGGTAGCGGTCGCTGAAGCTTTCTTT.

At least ten counts were recorded for this clonotype. The V gene is TRBV5-1, the J gene TRBJ2-1; D is unresolved. There are 14 residues in the CDR3. V shed 2 bases and J shed 7 bases, with 13 bases lying between them. Germline CDR1 is SGHRS and CDR2 is YFSETQ. As DNA, the CDR3 is TGCGCCAGCAGCTTAACGGAAATGAGTAATGAGCAGTTCTTC. Protein sequence: CASSLTEMSNEQFF.

In its sample, this clonotype was seen a few times. This sequence joins TRBV7-6 and TRBJ1-2; 9 nucleotides match TRBD1. The CDR3 extends over 15 amino acids. V trimming: 1 base; J trimming: 8 bases; junction bases outside the gene matches: 8. Germline-derived CDR1 and CDR2 are SGHVS and FNYEAQ. As DNA, the CDR3 is TGTGCCAGCAGCTTAGAACAGACAGGGGGTATCGGCTACACCTTC. This sequence encodes CASSLEQTGGIGYTF.

This clonotype was recorded at least ten times. V gene TRBV3-1 combines with J gene TRBJ2-1, with D uncertain. CDR3 length: 16 residues. CDR1 LGHDT and CDR2 YNNKEL come from the germline V gene (reference sequence). Trimming took off 0 bases at V and 6 bases at J, with 15 bases between the two ends. The CDR3, as DNA: TGTGCCAGCAGCCAAGATCTAGGAGAGATACGCAATGAGCAGTTCTTC. As protein: CASSQDLGEIRNEQFF.

This clonotype was picked up a small number of times. The chain combines TRBV5-1 with TRBJ2-3; no clear D gene. V lost 2 bases and J 6 bases, leaving 16 bases between the germline ends. Germline loops: CDR1 SGHRS, CDR2 YFSETQ. This CDR3 spans 15 amino acids. The CDR3 is CASSLSHLGMDTQYF. DNA of the CDR3: TGCGCCAGCAGCTTATCACATCTGGGAATGGATACGCAGTATTTT. Together with reference TRBV5-1 and TRBJ2-3, the CDR3 gives the full variable domain: KAGVTQTPRYLIKTRGQQVTLSCSPISGHRSVSWYQQTPGQGLQFLFEYFSETQRNKGNFPGRFSGRQFSNSRSEMNVSTLELGDSALYLCASSLSHLGMDTQYFGPGTRLTVL.

This chain connects TRBV5-5 to TRBJ1-5; D gene uncertain. Looked up from germline, CDR1 is SGHKS and CDR2 is YYEKEE (reference sequence). This CDR3 has 15 amino acids. Trimming stripped 1 base from V and 0 bases from J, with 8 bases between. CDR3 amino acids: CASSLLDYSNQPQHF. The CDR3 DNA is TGTGCCAGCAGCTTGCTAGATTATAGCAATCAGCCCCAGCATTTT.

Worth noting for this clonotype: This could be a read error, since a much larger clone is one nucleotide away. The V gene is TRBV12-3 or TRBV12-4, the J gene TRBJ2-3, with D perhaps given as TRBD1 or TRBD2 (6 bases each). The CDR3 runs 13 residues. CDR3 bases: TGTGCCAGCAGTTTAAGGGGGGCAGATACGGAGTATTTT. Translated: CASSLRGADTEYF.

This clonotype has ten or more counts. The chain has TRBV5-6 and TRBJ2-1, with D perhaps given as TRBD1 or TRBD2 (5 bases each). This CDR3 spans 15 amino acids. The V gene's germline CDR1 is SGHDT and CDR2 YYEEEE. Trimming removed 1 base from V and 3 bases from J, with 11 bases in between. In DNA form, the CDR3 reads TGTGCCAGCAGCTTGCCGAGGGACGGCTACAATGAGCAGTTCTTC. Translating it yields CASSLPRDGYNEQFF.

This clonotype was seen repeatedly, ten times or more. The CDR3 loop is CASSSPDRSYEQYV. CDR3 bases: TGTGCCAGCAGTTCCCCGGACAGATCCTACGAGCAGTACGTC. This chain uses TRBV12-3 or TRBV12-4 with TRBJ2-7, with a possible D match to TRBD1 (6 bases). The CDR3 has 14 amino acids. V was shortened by 4 bases and J by 1 base, with 11 bases between the two germline ends.

This clonotype was seen at least ten times. This chain uses TRBV12-5 with TRBJ2-2; D is uncertain. Germline V gene lookup returns CDR1 LGHNT and CDR2 FRNRAP. The CDR3 has 13 amino acids. V lost 4 bases and J 7 bases, leaving 10 bases between the germline ends. CDR3: CASGSAYSGELFF. The DNA of the CDR3 is TGTGCTAGTGGTTCCGCTTACAGCGGGGAGCTGTTTTTT.

This clonotype has ten or more counts. The V and J genes are TRBV7-2 and TRBJ2-4; D not resolved. Germline assignment: CDR1 SGHTA and CDR2 FQGNSA. This CDR3 is built from 16 residues. The germline V and J ends were trimmed by 1 base and 0 bases, with 10 bases remaining between them. CDR3 DNA: TGTGCCAGCAGCTTAGGGTTCGGAATAGCCAAAAACATTCAGTACTTC. It encodes CASSLGFGIAKNIQYF.